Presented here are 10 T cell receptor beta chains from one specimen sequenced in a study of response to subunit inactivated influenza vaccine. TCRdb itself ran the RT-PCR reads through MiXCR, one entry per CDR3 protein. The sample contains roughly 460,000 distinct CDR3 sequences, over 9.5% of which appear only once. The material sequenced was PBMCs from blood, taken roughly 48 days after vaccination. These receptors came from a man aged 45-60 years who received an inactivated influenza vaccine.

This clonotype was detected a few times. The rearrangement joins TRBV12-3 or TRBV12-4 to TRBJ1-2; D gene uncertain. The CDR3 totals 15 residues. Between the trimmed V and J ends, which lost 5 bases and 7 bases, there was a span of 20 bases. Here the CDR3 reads CASSPLSAVRAGYTF. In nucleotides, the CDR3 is TGTGCCAGCAGTCCCCTCAGCGCGGTGAGGGCTGGCTACACCTTC.

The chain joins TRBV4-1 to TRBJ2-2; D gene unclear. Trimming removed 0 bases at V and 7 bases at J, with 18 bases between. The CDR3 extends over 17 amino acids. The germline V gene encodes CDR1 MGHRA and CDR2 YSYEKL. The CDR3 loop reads CASSQEGSTFWGGELFF. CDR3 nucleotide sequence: TGCGCCAGCAGCCAAGAGGGGTCGACATTCTGGGGCGGGGAGCTGTTTTTT.

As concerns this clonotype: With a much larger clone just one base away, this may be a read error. Written as DNA, the CDR3 is TGTGCCAGCAGCATAGACAGGGGGCCCTACGAGCAGTACTTC. Protein product: CASSIDRGPYEQYF. J is TRBJ2-7 and V is TRBV7-2; 10 bases are a match to TRBD1. The CDR3 loop spans 14 amino acids. V shed 5 bases and J 2 bases; nucleotides not matched to a gene: 3. CDR1 and CDR2 (germline): SGHTA, FQGNSA.

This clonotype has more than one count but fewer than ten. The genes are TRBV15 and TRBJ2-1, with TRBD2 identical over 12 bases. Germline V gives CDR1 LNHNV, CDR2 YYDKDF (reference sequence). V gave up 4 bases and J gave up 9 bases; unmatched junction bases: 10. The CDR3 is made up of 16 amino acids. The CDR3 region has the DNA TGTGCCACCAGCACCCTACGAAGACTAGCGGGAGTTGAGCAGTTCTTC. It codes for CATSTLRRLAGVEQFF.

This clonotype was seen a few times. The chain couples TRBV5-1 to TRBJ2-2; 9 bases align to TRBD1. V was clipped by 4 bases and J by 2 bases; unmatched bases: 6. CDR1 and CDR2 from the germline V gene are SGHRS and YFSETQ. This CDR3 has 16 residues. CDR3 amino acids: CASSVTGGLNTGELFF. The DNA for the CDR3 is TGCGCCAGCAGCGTTACAGGGGGCCTCAACACCGGGGAGCTGTTTTTT. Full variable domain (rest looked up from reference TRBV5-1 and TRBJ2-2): KAGVTQTPRYLIKTRGQQVTLSCSPISGHRSVSWYQQTPGQGLQFLFEYFSETQRNKGNFPGRFSGRQFSNSRSEMNVSTLELGDSALYLCASSVTGGLNTGELFFGEGSRLTVL.

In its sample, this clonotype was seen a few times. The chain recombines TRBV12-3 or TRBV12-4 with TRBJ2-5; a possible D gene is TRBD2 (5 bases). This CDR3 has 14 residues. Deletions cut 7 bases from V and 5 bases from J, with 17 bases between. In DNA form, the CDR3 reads TGTGCCAGCACCTTTTCTCGGGGTGCTGAGACCCAGTACTTC. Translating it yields CASTFSRGAETQYF.

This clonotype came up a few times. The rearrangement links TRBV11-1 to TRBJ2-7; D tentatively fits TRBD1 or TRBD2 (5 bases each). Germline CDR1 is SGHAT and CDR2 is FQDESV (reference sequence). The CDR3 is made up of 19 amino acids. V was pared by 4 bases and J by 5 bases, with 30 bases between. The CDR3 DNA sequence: TGTGCCAGCAGCTCAACCCTTTCCCCAGGGACCGCTCGGGCCCACGAGCAGTACTTC. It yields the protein CASSSTLSPGTARAHEQYF.

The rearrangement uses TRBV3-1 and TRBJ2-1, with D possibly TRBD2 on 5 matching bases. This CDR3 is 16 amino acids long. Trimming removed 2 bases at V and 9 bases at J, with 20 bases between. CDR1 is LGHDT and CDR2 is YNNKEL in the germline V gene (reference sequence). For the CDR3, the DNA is TGTGCCAGCAGCCAATTGGGCACCCGGACCCGGGGTGAGCAGTTCTTC. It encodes CASSQLGTRTRGEQFF.

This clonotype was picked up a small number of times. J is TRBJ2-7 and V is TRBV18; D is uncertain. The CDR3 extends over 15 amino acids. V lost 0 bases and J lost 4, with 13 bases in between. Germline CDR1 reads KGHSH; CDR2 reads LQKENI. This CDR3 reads CASSPPGLALYEQYF. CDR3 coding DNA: TGTGCCAGCTCACCACCGGGGTTGGCGTTATACGAGCAGTACTTC.

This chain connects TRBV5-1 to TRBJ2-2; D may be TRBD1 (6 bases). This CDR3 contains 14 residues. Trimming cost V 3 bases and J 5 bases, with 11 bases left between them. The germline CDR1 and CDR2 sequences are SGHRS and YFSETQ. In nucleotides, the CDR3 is TGCGCCAGCAGCTCCGCACAGGGAACCGGGGAGCTGTTTTTT. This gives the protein CASSSAQGTGELFF.